This T cell receptor (beta chain) was documented in a study of T-cell reconstitution after alpha-beta-depleted transplantation in children. General study findings and limits: Some patients' high day-60 TCRbeta diversity was traced to surviving recipient T cells and thymic progenitors. At around two months after transplant, the alpha-beta T cells were reportedly derived from several hundred expanded clones that came from non-depleted graft cells. Once a year had passed after transplant, T-cell counts and diversity came mostly from newly produced T cells.

CDR1 and CDR2 from the germline V gene are SGHAT and FQNNGV. Trimming removed 7 bases at V and 7 bases at J, with 15 bases between. CDR3 size: 13 residues. This clonotype was counted between two and nine times. Its antigen is currently unknown. TCRbeta library construction was performed incorporating unique molecular identifiers. Each CDR3 protein is one row after TCRdb ran MiXCR on the PCR reads. Here the sample spans some 840,000 distinct CDR3 sequences, around 15% being singletons. This specimen was PBMCs, mostly from graft donor cells, taken 360 days after TCRalphabeta/CD19-depleted stem cell transplant. This clonotype was obtained from a male patient younger than 18 who had a stem cell transplant for acute lymphoblastic leukemia, so the T cells may come from the graft donor. The J gene is TRBJ2-3, the V gene TRBV11-2; no clear D gene. CDR3 region: CASIHPSGHTQYF. The CDR3, as DNA: TGTGCCAGCATCCACCCTAGTGGGCATACGCAGTATTTT.